The clone carrying this TCR beta chain turned up a few times. Its target is unknown. These data belong to a study of Graves' ophthalmopathy and Graves' hyperthyroidism. Whole-study context: No treatment had been given when peripheral blood was collected at initial diagnosis.

Amplifying from RNA transcripts, the study obtained TCR beta CDR3 regions. First-round RT-PCR with HTBI primers preceded a second-round multiplex PCR. TCRdb reprocessed the multiplex PCR reads via MiXCR and lists one record per CDR3 protein. In the table there are about 420,000 distinct CDR3 sequences, approximately 21% of which are singletons. CDR1 and CDR2 from the germline V gene are MNHNS and SASEGT. The CDR3 loop spans 17 amino acids. V shed 7 bases and J 4 bases; nucleotides not matched to a gene: 12. General study findings and limits: The model forecast ophthalmopathy progression, reaching roughly 70% sensitivity and around 75% specificity.

The hyperthyroidism patients had a new diagnosis of under 2 months' duration and were aged 18 to 65. Fresh peripheral blood (about 10 ml) yielded the PBMCs. Material for sequencing was peripheral blood. The source is a young woman with stable Graves' hyperthyroidism. This chain uses TRBV6-1 with TRBJ1-3; 11 bases line up with TRBD1. The CDR3 protein is CASKRSGQGESGNTIYF. The CDR3 nucleotides read TGTGCCAGCAAGCGATCGGGACAGGGGGAATCAGGAAACACCATATATTTT.